This T cell receptor beta chain is drawn from a study of shared clonotypes between healthy human individuals. TCRdb's copy holds only in-frame clones and misses some; the assay was immunoSEQ multiplex PCR. The sample lists approximately 1.4 million clones, 95% to 99% occurring once. The CDR3 sequence is 16 residues long. Germline lookup yields CDR1 SGDLS and CDR2 YYNGEE. V dropped 0 bases and J dropped 6 bases, with 16 bases sitting between them. The sample consisted of naive CD4+ T cells sorted from blood. Documented subset: CD45RA+ positively selected. This chain joins TRBV9 and TRBJ2-1; no definite D call. The receptor comes from a man aged 30 to 39 in good health. CDR3 sequence reads: CASSVGGRVGGNEQFF. For the CDR3, the DNA is TGTGCCAGCAGCGTAGGAGGAAGGGTAGGTGGCAATGAGCAGTTCTTC.